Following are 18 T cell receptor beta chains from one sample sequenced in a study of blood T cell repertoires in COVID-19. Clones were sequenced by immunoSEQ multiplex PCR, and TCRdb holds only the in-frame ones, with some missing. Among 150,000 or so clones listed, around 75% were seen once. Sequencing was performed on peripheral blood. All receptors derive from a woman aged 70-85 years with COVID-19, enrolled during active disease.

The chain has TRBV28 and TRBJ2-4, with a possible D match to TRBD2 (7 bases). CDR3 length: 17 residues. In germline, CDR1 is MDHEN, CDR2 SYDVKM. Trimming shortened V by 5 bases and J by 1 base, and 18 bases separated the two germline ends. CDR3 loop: CASSEPRGREAKNIQYF. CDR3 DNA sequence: TGTGCCAGCAGTGAACCCCGGGGGCGGGAGGCCAAAAACATTCAGTACTTC. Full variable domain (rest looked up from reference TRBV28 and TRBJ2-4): DVKVTQSSRYLVKRTGEKVFLECVQDMDHENMFWYRQDPGLGLRLIYFSYDVKMKEKGDIPEGYSVSREKKERFSLILESASTNQTSMYLCASSEPRGREAKNIQYFGAGTRLSVL.

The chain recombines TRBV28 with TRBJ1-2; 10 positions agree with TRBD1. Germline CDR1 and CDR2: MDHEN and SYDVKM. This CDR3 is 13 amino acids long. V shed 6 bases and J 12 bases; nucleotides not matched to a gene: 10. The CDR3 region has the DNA TGTGCCAGCAGAACCGGAGGGACAGGGGAGGACACCTTC. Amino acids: CASRTGGTGEDTF.

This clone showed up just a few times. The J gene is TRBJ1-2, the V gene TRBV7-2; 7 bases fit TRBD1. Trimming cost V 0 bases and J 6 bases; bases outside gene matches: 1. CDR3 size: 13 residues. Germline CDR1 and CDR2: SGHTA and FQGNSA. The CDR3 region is CASSLAGTDGYTF. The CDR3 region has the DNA TGTGCCAGCAGCTTAGCCGGGACAGATGGCTACACCTTC.

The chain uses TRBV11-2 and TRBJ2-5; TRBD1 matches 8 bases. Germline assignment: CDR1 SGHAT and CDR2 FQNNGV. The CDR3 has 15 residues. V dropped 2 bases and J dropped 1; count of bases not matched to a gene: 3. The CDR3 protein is CASSLNGQGQETQYF. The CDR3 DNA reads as TGTGCCAGCAGCTTAAACGGACAGGGCCAAGAGACCCAGTACTTC.

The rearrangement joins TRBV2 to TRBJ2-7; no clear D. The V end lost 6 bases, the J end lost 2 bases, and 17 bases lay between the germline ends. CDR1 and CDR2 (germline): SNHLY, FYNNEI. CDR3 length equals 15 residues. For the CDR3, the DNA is TGTGCCAGCAGGGTCACAGTACTTACCACCTACGAGCAGTACTTC. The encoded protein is CASRVTVLTTYEQYF.

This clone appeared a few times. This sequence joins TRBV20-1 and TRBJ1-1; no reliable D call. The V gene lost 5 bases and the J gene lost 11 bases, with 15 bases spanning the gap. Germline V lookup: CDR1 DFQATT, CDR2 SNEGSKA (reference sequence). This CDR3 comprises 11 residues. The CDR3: CSASAGGRAFF. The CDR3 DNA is TGCAGTGCTTCCGCGGGTGGCAGGGCTTTCTTT.

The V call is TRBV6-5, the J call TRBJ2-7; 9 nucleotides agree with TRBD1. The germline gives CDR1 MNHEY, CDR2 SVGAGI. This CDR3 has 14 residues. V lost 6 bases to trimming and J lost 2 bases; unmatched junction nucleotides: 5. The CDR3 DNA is TGTGCCAGCAGGAACAGGGGGCACGCCTACGAGCAGTACTTC. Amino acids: CASRNRGHAYEQYF.

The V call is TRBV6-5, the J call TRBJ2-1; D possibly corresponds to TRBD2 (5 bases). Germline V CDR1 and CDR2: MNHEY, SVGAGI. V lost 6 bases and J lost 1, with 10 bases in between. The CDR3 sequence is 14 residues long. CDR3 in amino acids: CASRLSGSYNEQFF. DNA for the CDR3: TGTGCCAGCAGGCTAAGCGGATCCTACAATGAGCAGTTCTTC.

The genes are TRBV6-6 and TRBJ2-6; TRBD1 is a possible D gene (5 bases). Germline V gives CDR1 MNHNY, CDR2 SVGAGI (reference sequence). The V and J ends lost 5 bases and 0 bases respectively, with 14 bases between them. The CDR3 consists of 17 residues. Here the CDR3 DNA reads TGTGCCAGCAGTCGAGACAGTGCCCCCTCTGGGGCCAACGTCCTGACTTTC. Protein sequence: CASSRDSAPSGANVLTF.

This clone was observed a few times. The CDR3 DNA is TGTGCCAGCAGCCCCAGGGGACAGGGATCCTCCTACGAGCAGTACTTC. Protein: CASSPRGQGSSYEQYF. This chain links TRBV9 with TRBJ2-7; 9 bases fit TRBD1. Trimming removed 4 bases from V and 0 bases from J; junction bases left unmatched: 8. The CDR3 consists of 16 residues. The V gene's germline CDR1 is SGDLS and CDR2 YYNGEE.

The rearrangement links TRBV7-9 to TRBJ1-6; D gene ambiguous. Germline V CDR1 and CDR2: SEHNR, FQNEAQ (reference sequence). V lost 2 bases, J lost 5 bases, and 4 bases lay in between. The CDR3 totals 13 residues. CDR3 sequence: CASSLNNNSPLHF. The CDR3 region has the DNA TGTGCCAGCAGCTTAAATAATAATTCACCCCTCCACTTT.

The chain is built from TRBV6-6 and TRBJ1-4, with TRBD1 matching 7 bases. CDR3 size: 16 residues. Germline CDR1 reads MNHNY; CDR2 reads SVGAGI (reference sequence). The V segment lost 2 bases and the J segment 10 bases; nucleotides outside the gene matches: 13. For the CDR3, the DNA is TGTGCCAGCAGTTACCGGGACAGACCCCAGATGGGAAAACTGTTTTTT. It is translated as CASSYRDRPQMGKLFF.

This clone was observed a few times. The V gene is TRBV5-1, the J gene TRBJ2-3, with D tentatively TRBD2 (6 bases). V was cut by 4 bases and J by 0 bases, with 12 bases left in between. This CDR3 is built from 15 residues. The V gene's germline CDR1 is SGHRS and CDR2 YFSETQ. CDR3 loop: CASSPPGASTDTQYF. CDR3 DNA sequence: TGCGCCAGCAGCCCCCCGGGAGCTAGCACAGATACGCAGTATTTT.

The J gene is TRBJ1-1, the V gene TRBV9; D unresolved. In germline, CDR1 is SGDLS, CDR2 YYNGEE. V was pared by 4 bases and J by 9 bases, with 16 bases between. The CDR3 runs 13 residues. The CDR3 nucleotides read TGTGCCAGCAGCCCCTTTGGGCGGGAGAAAGCTTTCTTT. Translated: CASSPFGREKAFF.

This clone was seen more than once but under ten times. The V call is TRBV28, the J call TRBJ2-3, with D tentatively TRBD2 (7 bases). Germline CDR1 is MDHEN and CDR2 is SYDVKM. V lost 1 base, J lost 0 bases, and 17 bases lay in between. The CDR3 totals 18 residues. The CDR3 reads CASSLFGGGRGSTDTQYF. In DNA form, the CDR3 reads TGTGCCAGCAGTTTATTTGGCGGGGGCCGAGGGAGCACAGATACGCAGTATTTT. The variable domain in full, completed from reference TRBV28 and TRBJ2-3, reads DVKVTQSSRYLVKRTGEKVFLECVQDMDHENMFWYRQDPGLGLRLIYFSYDVKMKEKGDIPEGYSVSREKKERFSLILESASTNQTSMYLCASSLFGGGRGSTDTQYFGPGTRLTVL.

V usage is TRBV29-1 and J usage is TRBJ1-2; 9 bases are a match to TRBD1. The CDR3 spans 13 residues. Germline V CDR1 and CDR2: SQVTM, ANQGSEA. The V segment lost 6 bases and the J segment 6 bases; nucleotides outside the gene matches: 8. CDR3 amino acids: CSVTDRGADGYTF. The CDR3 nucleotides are TGCAGCGTCACGGACAGGGGCGCGGATGGCTACACCTTC.

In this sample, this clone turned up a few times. CDR3 sequence reads: CSVGGDGNTIYF. The CDR3 region has the DNA TGCAGCGTTGGGGGGGACGGAAACACCATATATTTT. The V call is TRBV29-1, the J call TRBJ1-3; D might be TRBD1 (5 bases). This CDR3 has 12 amino acids. Trimming stripped 4 bases from V and 4 bases from J, with 8 bases between. Germline CDR1 SQVTM, CDR2 ANQGSEA.

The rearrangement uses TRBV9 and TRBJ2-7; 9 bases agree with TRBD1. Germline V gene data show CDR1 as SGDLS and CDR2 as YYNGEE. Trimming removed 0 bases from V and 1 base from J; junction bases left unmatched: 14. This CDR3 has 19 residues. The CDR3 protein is CASSVGPGQGRSRSYEQYF. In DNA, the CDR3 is TGTGCCAGCAGCGTAGGACCGGGACAGGGAAGAAGCCGTTCCTACGAGCAGTACTTC.